What follows describes a single T cell receptor beta chain. Antigen specificity is unknown. The data were obtained in a study of identical twins. Study findings and constraints: Within twin pairs, the out-of-frame alpha sequences they shared showed excess low generation probability. Out-of-frame TCR alpha sharing in monozygotic twins exceeded recombination model predictions. Insertions ran lower in abundant cord blood beta clonotypes, though not in memory repertoires. Beta out-of-frame sequences showed weaker excess sharing between twins.

TCRdb ran MiXCR on the 5' RACE reads and lists one entry per CDR3 protein. Among 350,000 to 500,000 distinct CDR3 sequences listed, about a fifth were seen once. V shed 1 base and J shed 2 bases, with 14 bases lying between them. The CDR3 totals 16 residues. Germline V CDR1 and CDR2: DFQATT, SNEGSKA (reference sequence). The rearrangement links TRBV20-1 to TRBJ2-2, with TRBD2 as a possible D gene (6 bases). The sequencing input was naive T cells sorted from blood. This clonotype originated in a man aged 50 to 59 in good health. CDR3 nucleotides: TGCAGTGCTAGAGGTGTCGGGCGGGGAAACACCGGGGAGCTGTTTTTT. Its translation: CSARGVGRGNTGELFF.